This TCR beta chain was observed in a study of cytomegalovirus exposure and HLA in healthy donors. Study as a whole: Findings of an earlier analysis included under 140 million unique TCR beta sequences from roughly 190 million T cells. Study observations and caveats: Judged likely to be a sequencing artifact was a cluster of highly shared sequence variants. Being indistinguishable, some V segments were excluded, TRBV6-2 and TRBV6-3 among them. When a later analysis was performed, an Asian-associated ancestry cluster reportedly had fewer N-insertions than the 666-donor mean.

PCR amplification relied on 60 Vbeta primers (plus 13 Jbeta primers). Repertoires were generated with immunoSEQ multiplex PCR, while TCRdb's copy carries only in-frame clones and drops some. The sample shows about 120,000 clones, roughly 68% of them seen only once. As regards this clone: Its cognate antigen is unknown. An end of the junction does not agree with germline; a read error may underlie this.

This CDR3 is built from 13 residues. Germline loops: CDR1 SSHAT, CDR2 FNYEAQ (reference sequence). The rearrangement uses TRBV7-7 and TRBJ1-1, with 7 bases identical to TRBD1. The sequenced material came from PBMCs. The sequence came from a woman aged 30 to 39 in good health and CMV-seronegative. CDR3 amino acids: CASSRDRNTEAFF. The DNA for the CDR3 is TGTGCTAGCAGCCGGGACAGGAACACTGAAGCTTTCTTT.